This paragraph reports one TCR beta chain. Its antigen remains unidentified. One end of the junction fails to match germline, which may point to a read error. Starting from about 500 ng total RNA, TCRbeta-specific cDNA was produced by reverse transcription with a constant-region primer and ProtoScript II reverse transcriptase. Construction of the TCRbeta libraries relied on three nested rounds of multiplex PCR, following a slightly modified ARM-PCR procedure. Each of the first two PCR rounds ran for approximately 11 cycles using multiplex TRBV1-TRBV30 forward primers together with a Cbeta reverse primer. Sample barcodes and Illumina adapters were attached in a final 25-cycle PCR using Deep VentR polymerase. Before sequencing, amplicons of 200-500 bp were gel-purified using a QIAquick gel extraction kit. The TCRbeta amplicons were sequenced with 250-bp paired-end reads on an Illumina HiSeq 2500. The authors processed their data as follows. Trimmomatic v0.33 was used to quality-trim the reads, and FLASH v1.2.11 was used to merge paired reads so that full CDR3 sequences could be recovered. V, D and J germline segments were assigned to the rearranged TCRbeta sequences using MiGEC v1.2.1b. Clonotype statistics and Shannon-Wiener diversity indices were computed with VDJtools v1.0.0. Except for diversity analysis, only each sample's 250 most abundant clonotypes were used in subsequent analyses to reduce sampling bias. TCRdb took the public reads, trimmed them with fastp at Q25, ran MiXCR for clone calling and kept in-frame beta chains. Rows matching on CDR3 protein sequence are summarized as one entry with the most common DNA and genes. TCRdb, rather than the study authors, made the V and J calls. This sample lists 150,000 to 200,000 distinct CDR3 sequences; around four fifths were detected once. About a sixth of the sample belongs to the ten largest clones.

The sample originates from a study of tumor-infiltrating lymphocytes in primary liver carcinoma (dated by TCRdb to 2017 to 2019). Context from the whole study: Of the five patients (three men and two women, aged 30 to 69 years), four had hepatocellular carcinoma and one had combined HCC and intrahepatic cholangiocarcinoma. The five patients had tumors of stage T1-T3 N0M0, with maximum diameters ranging from about 4.2 to 11 cm. Samples yielded roughly 3.65 to 7.5 million productive TCRbeta reads; read depth did not differ significantly between tissue types. TCRbeta repertoire sequencing, expression microarrays and whole-exome sequencing were combined in the study across five regions of each liver tumor, with adjacent normal tissue and blood also included. TCRbeta repertoire sequencing covered roughly 35 specimens from 5 patients: about 25 tumor regions, 5 adjacent noncancerous liver tissues and 5 peripheral blood samples. To link TCRbeta repertoire diversity to the local molecular phenotype, the 20 to 25 tumor region samples were profiled with Agilent mRNA microarrays. Reproducibility between technical replicate repertoires was high, with correlation coefficients above 0.98 and mean shared-clone rates approximately 0.91.

The CDR3 measures 11 amino acids from cysteine to phenylalanine. Of the read, only the CDR3 DNA is kept; its 33 bases are in frame from base 1. CDR1 and CDR2 are read off the germline V gene as MNHEY and SVGEGT. General findings and caveats noted by the study authors: With just a handful of patients in the study, the authors point out that the findings should be validated in a larger study. Since the samples were bulk and unsorted, there was no way to compare CD4+ and CD8+ T cell repertoires. Only about 7.5-25% of top clones were found in all five regions of a tumor, suggesting spatial heterogeneity of tumor-infiltrating T cells. Compared with blood, tumors had a significantly larger share of the repertoire taken up by the top 250 clones (p = 0.039). Pairs of tumor regions showed greater repertoire overlap (mean roughly 35%) than tumor-adjacent pairs (approximately 17%) or tumor-blood pairs (approximately 15%), which is consistent with antigen-driven expansion. Only the TCR beta chain was sequenced, so true repertoire diversity is likely underestimated because unpaired alpha chains were not captured.

Without any cell sorting, total RNA and DNA were extracted together from around 20-30 mg of bulk tissue using the AllPrep DNA/RNA mini kit. Between November 2015 and March 2016, a few patients in China with histopathologically diagnosed primary liver carcinoma had their tumors surgically resected. At the time of sampling, the patients had chronic HBV infection and had not received any treatment. Each tumor was sampled at five spatially separated regions: the superior, inferior, left-lateral and right-lateral poles and the tumor centre. Histological examination found more than 80% viable tumor cells in every tumor sample. Fresh tumor and adjacent tissue pieces were bisected; one half was stored in RNAlater at -80°C, the other sent for histology.

The sequence is built from TRBV6-2 or TRBV6-3 and TRBJ1-2; confidence is insufficient to name the D gene. The material sequenced was tumor tissue from primary liver carcinoma. The TCR comes from a middle-aged man with primary liver carcinoma and hepatitis B virus infection. CDR3 loop: CASGEDYGYIF. The DNA sequence is TGTGCCAGCGGGGAGGACTATGGCTACATCTTC.